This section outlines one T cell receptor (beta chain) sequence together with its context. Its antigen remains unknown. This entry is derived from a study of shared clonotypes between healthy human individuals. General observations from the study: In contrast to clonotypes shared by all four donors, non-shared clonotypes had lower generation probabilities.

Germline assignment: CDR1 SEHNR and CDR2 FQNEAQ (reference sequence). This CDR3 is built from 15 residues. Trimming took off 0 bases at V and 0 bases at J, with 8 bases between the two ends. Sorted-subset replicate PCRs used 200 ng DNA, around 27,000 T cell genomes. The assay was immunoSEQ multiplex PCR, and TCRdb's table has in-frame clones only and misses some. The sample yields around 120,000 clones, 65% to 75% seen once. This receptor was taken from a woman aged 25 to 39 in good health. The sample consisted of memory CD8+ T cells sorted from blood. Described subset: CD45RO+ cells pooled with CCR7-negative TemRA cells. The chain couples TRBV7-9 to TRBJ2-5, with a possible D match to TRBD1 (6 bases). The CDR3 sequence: CASSLAWTDQETQYF. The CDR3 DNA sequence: TGTGCCAGCAGCTTAGCGTGGACAGACCAAGAGACCCAGTACTTC.